This T cell receptor beta chain was identified in a study of cytomegalovirus exposure and HLA in healthy donors. General study results and limits: Association of a missense DCLRE1C variant with TCR beta V- and J-gene trimming was reported in a later analysis. Fewer N-insertions than the approximately 700-donor mean were reportedly shown by an Asian-associated ancestry cluster in a later analysis.

A remark on this clone: The antigen is unknown. The junction departs from the called germline gene at one end, perhaps through a read error.

The germline V gene has CDR1 SNHLY and CDR2 FYNNEI. The CDR3 is 15 residues long. The PCR was carried out with 60 Vbeta primers and 13 Jbeta primers. As handled by the study authors: A later analysis tallied some 84 million unique TCR beta chains, around 11 million of them shared. Measured with immunoSEQ multiplex PCR; TCRdb has only the in-frame clones, and not every one. V and J calls and clone size are those listed in that table; D and trimming were worked out from the DNA. The sample has about 260,000 clones; 84% are singletons. The sequenced sample consisted of PBMCs. The receptor's source is a woman aged 40 to 50 in good health and CMV-seropositive. The gene calls are TRBV2 and TRBJ2-7; possibly TRBD1 for D (6 bases). The CDR3 DNA is TGTGCCAGCAGCGAAGACAGGCCCATCTCCTACGAGCAGTACTTC. Protein sequence: CASSEDRPISYEQYF.